This T cell receptor beta chain was identified during a study of cytomegalovirus exposure and HLA in healthy donors. Study-wide results and caveats: As a later analysis showed, a missense DCLRE1C variant was linked to trimming of TCR beta V- and J-genes. TRBV6-2, TRBV6-3 and some other V segments were unresolvable in 87-base-pair reads. In terms of immune exposure information, only CMV serostatus was available.

This clone was counted a few times. Its antigen remains unidentified. Germline loops: CDR1 MGHRA, CDR2 YSYEKL. CDR3 length: 15 residues. V was pared by 0 bases and J by 1 base, with 7 bases between. Researchers ran the PCR with 60 Vbeta and 13 Jbeta primers. Data came from immunoSEQ multiplex PCR; TCRdb stores just in-frame clones and leaves some out. Altogether some 120,000 clones are present, about 10% being singletons, with the ten largest covering 4% to 5%. Sequencing used PBMCs. This clonotype was sampled from a woman aged 18-29 years in good health and CMV-seropositive. The V gene is TRBV4-1, the J gene TRBJ1-5; D is unresolved. Here the CDR3 DNA reads TGCGCCAGCAGCCAAGATACGGGAAGCAATCAGCCCCAGCATTTT. Translation gives CASSQDTGSNQPQHF.